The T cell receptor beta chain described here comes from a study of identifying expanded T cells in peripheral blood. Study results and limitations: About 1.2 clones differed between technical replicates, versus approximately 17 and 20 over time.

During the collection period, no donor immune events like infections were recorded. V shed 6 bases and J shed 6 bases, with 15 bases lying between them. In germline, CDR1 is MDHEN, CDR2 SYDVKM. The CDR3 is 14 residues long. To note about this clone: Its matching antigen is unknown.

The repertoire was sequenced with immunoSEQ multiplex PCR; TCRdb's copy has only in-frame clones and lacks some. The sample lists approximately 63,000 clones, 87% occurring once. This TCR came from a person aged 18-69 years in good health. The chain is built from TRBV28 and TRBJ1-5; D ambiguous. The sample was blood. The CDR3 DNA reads TGTGCCAGCAGCGATTCCTTTGTCGGTCAGCCCCAGCATTTT. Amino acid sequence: CASSDSFVGQPQHF.